This TCR beta chain derives from a study of blood T cell repertoires in COVID-19. The wider study: Italy, Spain and the United States were the sources of the convalescent and acute COVID-19 samples. The analysed material was cDNA or gDNA that came from T cells, B-cell-depleted T cells, or PBMCs.

V lost 5 bases to trimming and J lost 3 bases; unmatched junction nucleotides: 7. Germline loops: CDR1 SGHAT, CDR2 FQNNGV. The CDR3 extends over 15 amino acids. Each participant's cohort was designated according to participant-reported clinical history. In the source study's methods: Quantification of nucleated cells was approximated via reference gene primer amplification. Assay: immunoSEQ multiplex PCR; the TCRdb copy retains only in-frame clones and omits some. For V, J and clone size, that table is used; D and trimming come from the DNA. The sample carries 300,000 to 450,000 clones, around 87% recorded once.

This receptor was identified in a man in his forties or fifties in a cohort exposed to, infected with or recovered from COVID-19 (not recorded which). The chain has TRBV11-2 and TRBJ2-7, with 10 bases matching TRBD2. The sample taken for sequencing was PBMCs or T cells enriched from blood (not recorded which). CDR3 residues: CASSRTSGIYYEQYF. DNA of the CDR3: TGTGCCAGCAGCCGCACTAGCGGGATATACTACGAGCAGTACTTC.